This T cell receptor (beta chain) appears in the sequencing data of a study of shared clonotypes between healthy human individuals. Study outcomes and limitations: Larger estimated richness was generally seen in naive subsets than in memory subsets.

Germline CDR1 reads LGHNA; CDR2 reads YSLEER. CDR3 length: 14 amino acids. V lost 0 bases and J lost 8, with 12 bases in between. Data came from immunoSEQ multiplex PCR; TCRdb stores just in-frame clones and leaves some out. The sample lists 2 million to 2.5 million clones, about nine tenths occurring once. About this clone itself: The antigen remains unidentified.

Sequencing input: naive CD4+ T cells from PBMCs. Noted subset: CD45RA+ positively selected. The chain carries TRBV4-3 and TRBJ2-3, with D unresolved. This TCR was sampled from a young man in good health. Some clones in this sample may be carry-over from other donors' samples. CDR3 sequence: CASSQEVALPTQYF. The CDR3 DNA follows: TGCGCCAGCAGCCAAGAAGTGGCACTTCCTACGCAGTATTTT.